A single T cell receptor (beta chain) is shown here with its context. Its antigen remains unknown. Sequencing used immunoSEQ multiplex PCR; TCRdb keeps in-frame clones, though not all of them. Of about 14,000 clones in the sample, around 94% were seen once. These data originate in a study of graft-versus-host responses after intestinal transplantation. The wider study: Recipients got multivisceral, liver-intestinal, or isolated intestinal transplants. All recipients were given anti-thymocyte globulin induction, and tacrolimus and steroids were then administered for 2 to 4 years.

Study-wide results and caveats: Recipient marrow held GvH clones, some first seen in ileum or blood.

CDR3 size: 15 residues. Germline CDR1 reads MNHNS; CDR2 reads SASEGT. Deletions cut 6 bases from V and 4 bases from J, with 18 bases between. The chain uses TRBV6-1 and TRBJ1-1; D may be TRBD1 (5 bases). The sample here was PBMCs, taken 9 days after transplant. This receptor was obtained from a human patient who received an intestinal transplant, so some T cells may come from the graft donor. DNA for the CDR3: TGTGCCAGCAGCTATGTGCGGGGCTTGGGCACTGAAGCTTTCTTT. Amino acid sequence: CASSYVRGLGTEAFF.